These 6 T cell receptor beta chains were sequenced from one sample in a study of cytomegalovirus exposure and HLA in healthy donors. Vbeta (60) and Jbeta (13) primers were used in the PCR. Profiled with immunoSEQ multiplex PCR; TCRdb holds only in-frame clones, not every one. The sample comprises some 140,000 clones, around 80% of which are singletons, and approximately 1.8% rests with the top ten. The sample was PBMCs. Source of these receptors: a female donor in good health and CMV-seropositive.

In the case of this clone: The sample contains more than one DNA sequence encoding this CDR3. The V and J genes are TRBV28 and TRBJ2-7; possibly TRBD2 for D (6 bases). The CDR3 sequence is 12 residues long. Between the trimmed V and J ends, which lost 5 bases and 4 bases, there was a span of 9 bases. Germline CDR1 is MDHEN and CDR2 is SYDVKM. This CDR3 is CASSPRGYEQYF. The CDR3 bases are TGTGCCAGCAGTCCGCGGGGATACGAGCAGTACTTC.

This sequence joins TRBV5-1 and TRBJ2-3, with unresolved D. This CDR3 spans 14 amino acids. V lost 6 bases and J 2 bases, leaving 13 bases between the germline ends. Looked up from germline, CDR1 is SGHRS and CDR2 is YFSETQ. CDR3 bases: TGCGCCAGCAACCTATTAACTAACACAGATACGCAGTATTTT. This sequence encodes CASNLLTNTDTQYF.

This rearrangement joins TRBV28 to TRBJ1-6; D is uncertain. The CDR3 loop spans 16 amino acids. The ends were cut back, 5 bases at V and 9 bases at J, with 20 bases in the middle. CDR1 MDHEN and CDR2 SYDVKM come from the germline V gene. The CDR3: CASSPPTGSVSSPLHF. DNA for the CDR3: TGTGCCAGCAGTCCCCCTACCGGGTCTGTTAGTTCACCCCTCCACTTT.

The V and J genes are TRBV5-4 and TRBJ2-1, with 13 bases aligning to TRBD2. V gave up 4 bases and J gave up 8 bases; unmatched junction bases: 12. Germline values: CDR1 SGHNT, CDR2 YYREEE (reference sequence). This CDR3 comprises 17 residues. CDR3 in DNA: TGTGCCAGCAGCCCCCTGTATGGGACTAGCGGGATCTATGAGCAGTTCTTC. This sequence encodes CASSPLYGTSGIYEQFF. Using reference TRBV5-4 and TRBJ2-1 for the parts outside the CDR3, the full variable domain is ETGVTQSPTHLIKTRGQQVTLRCSSQSGHNTVSWYQQALGQGPQFIFQYYREEENGRGNFPPRFSGLQFPNYSSELNVNALELDDSALYLCASSPLYGTSGIYEQFFGPGTRLTVL.

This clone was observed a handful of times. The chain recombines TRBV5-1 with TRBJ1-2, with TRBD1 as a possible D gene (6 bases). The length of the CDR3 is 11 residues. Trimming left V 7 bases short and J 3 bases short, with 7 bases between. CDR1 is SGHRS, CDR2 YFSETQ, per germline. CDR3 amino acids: CASSGDYGYTF. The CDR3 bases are TGCGCCAGCTCAGGGGACTATGGCTACACCTTC.

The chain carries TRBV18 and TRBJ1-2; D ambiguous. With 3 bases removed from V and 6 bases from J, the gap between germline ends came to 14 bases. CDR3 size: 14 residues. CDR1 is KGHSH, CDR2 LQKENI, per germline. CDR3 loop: CASSPLPDRDGYTF. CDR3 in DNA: TGTGCCAGCTCACCCCTCCCAGACCGGGATGGCTACACCTTC. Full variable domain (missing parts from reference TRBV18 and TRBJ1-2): NAGVMQNPRHLVRRRGQEARLRCSPMKGHSHVYWYRQLPEEGLKFMVYLQKENIIDESGMPKERFSAEFPKEGPSILRIQQVVRGDSAAYFCASSPLPDRDGYTFGSGTRLTVV.